This T cell receptor beta chain was obtained from a study of blood T cell repertoires in COVID-19. Data came from immunoSEQ multiplex PCR; TCRdb stores just in-frame clones and leaves some out. The profile covers hundreds of thousands of clones, with around 87% appearing a single time and 2.3% taken by the ten largest. Per the germline V gene, CDR1 is MDHEN and CDR2 is SYDVKM. V lost 6 bases and J 7 bases, leaving 16 bases between the germline ends. CDR3 size: 14 residues. The TCR originated in a woman aged 60-70 years with COVID-19, enrolled during active disease. The sample taken for sequencing was peripheral blood. The genes are TRBV28 and TRBJ1-5; D gene uncertain. The CDR3 spells CASRGVWAPQPQHF. The DNA of the CDR3 is TGTGCCAGCAGGGGCGTTTGGGCTCCGCAGCCCCAGCATTTT.